This T cell receptor (beta chain) originates from a study of blood T cell repertoires in COVID-19 (dated by TCRdb to 2018 to 2021). Study-wide context: Samples from collaborators originated in the United States, Italy and Spain and spanned both the acute and convalescent phases of COVID-19. The material from the prospective study consisted of cDNA or gDNA derived from T cells, B-cell-depleted T cells, or PBMCs. Subjects who had been exposed to COVID-19, were actively infected with it, or had recovered from it provided the deeply sampled blood TCRbeta repertoires that made up the dataset. The repertoires were released in a freely available public database intended as a resource for research on the immune response to SARS-CoV-2. Samples came from the ongoing ImmuneRACE study (first 160 participants) plus 1,254 subjects from 6 global collaborators. The sample metadata nearly always contained a de-identified subject ID, COVID-19 status, age in years and sex. Where available, HLA class I and class II types were obtained from metadata supplied by the sample provider rather than from assay-based typing.

Overall study results and their limits: The quantity of clinical and demographic metadata differed by source and by participant and was supplied without curation.

This clone was detected only a few times. What antigen it recognizes has not been identified. There are no base qualities to consult, and no much larger clone falls within one base. TCRbeta CDR3 regions were amplified from genomic DNA using the immunoSEQ Assay, a bias-controlled multiplex PCR. In the authors' own workflow: The number of nucleated cells in each sample was estimated from the amplification of reference gene primers within the assay. Sequence reads were collapsed and filtered to measure the absolute abundance of every unique TCRbeta CDR3 rearrangement. For each sample, productive Simpson clonality was calculated as the square root of Simpson's diversity index across productive rearrangements. TCRdb holds this immuneACCESS table with in-frame rearrangements only. Some clones are missing; in checked studies, unresolved V genes explain under half, and the rest has no known cause. Clone size and V and J calls were adopted from that table, with D and trimming inferred from the DNA. This sample has over 300,000 clones in its table, and 86% of those were observed once. The ten largest clones take up 1.5% to 2% of the sample.

CDR1 and CDR2 are drawn from the germline V gene: SGHTA, FQGNSA. Spanning cysteine to phenylalanine, the CDR3 consists of 13 amino acids. Only the CDR3 region is kept as DNA, spanning 39 bases read in frame from base 1. Trimmed from V: 3 bases; trimmed from J: 6 bases; junction bases lacking a gene match: 1. The collaborating institutions used their own protocols to collect whole blood in K2EDTA tubes. For TCRbeta analysis, collaborators shipped samples as frozen whole blood, isolated PBMCs, or DNA extracted from either of those sample types. The clonotype originates from a woman in her forties or fifties with acute or convalescent COVID-19. This chain is built from TRBV7-2 and TRBJ1-1; 10 bases in the middle match TRBD1. Sequenced input: peripheral blood. The DNA is TGTGCCAGCAGCTTGGACAGGGGGGCTGAAGCTTTCTTT. Its protein product is CASSLDRGAEAFF.